This record concerns one T cell receptor beta chain sequence. The antigen is unknown. This sample was included in a study of T cell repertoires and HLA-DP antigens. On the study more broadly: Donor ages ranged from 18-to-29 to 60-to-69; two men, one woman. Pre-culture CD4+ samples used approximately 1,200 ng DNA versus around 220 ng for CD137+CD4+ sorts.

CD4+ T cells, purified by negative selection, averaged roughly 98% purity. The CDR3 consists of 15 residues. The PCR primers covered 54 TRBV and 13 TRBJ segments. Clones were read by immunoSEQ multiplex PCR, and TCRdb kept only the in-frame ones, dropping some. The top ten hold around 0.3% of the sample, which has more than 90,000 clones, more than 85% seen once. The sequenced material came from CD4+ T cells from PBMCs. The chain has TRBV21-1 and TRBJ1-4; the table assigns TRBD1, which was not confirmed against the DNA. TRBV21-1 is recorded as a pseudogene. The TCR sequence derives from a young woman in good health and CMV-seronegative. CDR3 residues: CASSKAPSTEEKLFF. The CDR3 DNA reads TGTGCCAGCAGCAAAGCGCCTTCGACAGAGGAAAAACTGTTTTTT.